This T cell receptor (beta chain) was found in a study of identical twins. Study-wide points: Abundant beta clonotypes from cord blood had fewer insertions, unlike memory repertoires, which showed none.

This CDR3 contains 13 residues. In germline, CDR1 is MNHNY, CDR2 SVGAGI (reference sequence). V was pared by 9 bases and J by 4 bases, with 14 bases between. Unique molecular identifiers were in the cDNA, with template-switch universal primer binding. TCRdb re-called the 5' RACE reads through MiXCR, storing one row per CDR3 protein. The sample shows fewer than 650,000 distinct CDR3 sequences, approximately 10% of them seen only once. The table lists this clonotype with many counts. Its cognate antigen is unknown. The sample also formed part of further work on yellow fever vaccine responses in identical twins.

The sequenced sample was PBMCs. V usage is TRBV6-6 and J usage is TRBJ2-3; D call uncertain. This TCR derives from a woman in her late teens or twenties in good health. CDR3 region: CASMRLDADTQYF. CDR3 DNA: TGTGCCAGTATGAGGTTGGACGCAGATACGCAGTATTTT.